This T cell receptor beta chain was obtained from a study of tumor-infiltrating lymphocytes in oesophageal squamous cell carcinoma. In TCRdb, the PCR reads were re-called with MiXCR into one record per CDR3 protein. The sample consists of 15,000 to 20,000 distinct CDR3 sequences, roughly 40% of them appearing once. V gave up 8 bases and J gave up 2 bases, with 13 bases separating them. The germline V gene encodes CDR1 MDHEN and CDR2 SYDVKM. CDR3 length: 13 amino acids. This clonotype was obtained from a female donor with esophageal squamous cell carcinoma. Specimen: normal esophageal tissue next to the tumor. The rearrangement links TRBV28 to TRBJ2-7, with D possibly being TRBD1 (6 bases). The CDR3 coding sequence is TGTGCCAGCGGGACAAGTGAAACCTACGAGCAGTACTTC. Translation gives CASGTSETYEQYF.